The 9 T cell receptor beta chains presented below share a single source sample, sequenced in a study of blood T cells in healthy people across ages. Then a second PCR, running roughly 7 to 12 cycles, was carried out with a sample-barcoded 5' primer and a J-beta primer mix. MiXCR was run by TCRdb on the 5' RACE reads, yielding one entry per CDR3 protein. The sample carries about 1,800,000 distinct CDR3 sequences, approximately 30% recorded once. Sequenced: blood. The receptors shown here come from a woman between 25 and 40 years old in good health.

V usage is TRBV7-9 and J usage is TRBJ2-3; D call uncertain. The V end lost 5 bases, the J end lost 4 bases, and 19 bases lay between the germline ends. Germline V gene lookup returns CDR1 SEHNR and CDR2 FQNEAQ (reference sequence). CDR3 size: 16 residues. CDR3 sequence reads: CASSTYPSAMPDTQYF. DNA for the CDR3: TGTGCCAGCAGCACATACCCTTCAGCGATGCCAGATACGCAGTATTTT.

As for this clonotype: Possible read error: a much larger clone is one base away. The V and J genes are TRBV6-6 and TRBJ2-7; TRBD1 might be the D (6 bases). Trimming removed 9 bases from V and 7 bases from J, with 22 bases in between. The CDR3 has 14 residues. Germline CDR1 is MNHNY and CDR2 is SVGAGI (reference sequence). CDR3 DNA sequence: TGTGCCAGTAATTCGGCAGGGGCCTACAATGAGCAGTACTTC. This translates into CASNSAGAYNEQYF.

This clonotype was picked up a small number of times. DNA of the CDR3: TGTGCCAGCAGCGACCCCACCCCGGACAGGGGTTACGAGCAGTACTTC. It yields the protein CASSDPTPDRGYEQYF. The chain recombines TRBV28 with TRBJ2-7, with 9 bases aligning to TRBD1. The V gene's germline CDR1 is MDHEN and CDR2 SYDVKM. The CDR3 is 16 residues long. The ends lost 6 bases at V and 4 bases at J; junction bases unmatched: 13.

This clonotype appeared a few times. The CDR3 DNA reads TGCAGTGCTCCAGACTCCAGGCGGGGGCTGACTGAAGCTTTCTTT. Amino acid sequence: CSAPDSRRGLTEAFF. The chain is built from TRBV20-1 and TRBJ1-1; D is possibly TRBD1 (6 bases). CDR1 is DFQATT, CDR2 SNEGSKA, per germline (reference sequence). The CDR3 runs to 15 residues. Trimming cost V 5 bases and J 5 bases, with 21 bases left between them.

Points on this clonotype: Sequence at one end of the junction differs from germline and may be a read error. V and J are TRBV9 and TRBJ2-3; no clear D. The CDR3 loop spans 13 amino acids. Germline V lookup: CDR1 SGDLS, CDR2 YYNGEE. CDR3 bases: TGTGCCAGCGGCGTTGAGGTTGCAGATACGCAGTATTTT. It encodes CASGVEVADTQYF.

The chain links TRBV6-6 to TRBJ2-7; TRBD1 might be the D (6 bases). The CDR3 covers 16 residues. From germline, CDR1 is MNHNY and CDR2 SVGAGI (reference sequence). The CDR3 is CVSSSTNLDRSYEQYF. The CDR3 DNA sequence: TGTGTTAGCAGTTCCACAAACCTTGACAGGTCCTACGAGCAGTACTTC.

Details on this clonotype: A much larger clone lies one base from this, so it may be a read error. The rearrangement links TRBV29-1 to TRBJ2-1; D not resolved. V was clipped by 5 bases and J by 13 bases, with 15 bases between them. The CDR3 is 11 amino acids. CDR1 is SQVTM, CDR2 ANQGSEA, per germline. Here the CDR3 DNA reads TGCAGCGTTTTTGACACGGAGACCCAGTTCTTC. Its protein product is CSVFDTETQFF.

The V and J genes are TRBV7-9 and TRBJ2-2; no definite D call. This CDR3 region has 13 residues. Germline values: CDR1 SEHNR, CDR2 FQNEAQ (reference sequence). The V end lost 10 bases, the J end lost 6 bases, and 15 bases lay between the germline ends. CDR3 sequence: CAISQDLAGELFF. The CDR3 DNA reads TGTGCCATTTCTCAGGACCTCGCCGGGGAGCTGTTTTTT.

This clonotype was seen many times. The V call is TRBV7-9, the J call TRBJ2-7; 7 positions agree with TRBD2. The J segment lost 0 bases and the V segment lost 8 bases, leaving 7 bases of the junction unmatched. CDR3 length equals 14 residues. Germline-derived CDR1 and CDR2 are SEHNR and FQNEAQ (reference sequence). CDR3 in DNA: TGTGCCAGCGGTCGGGAGGCGACCTCCTACGAGCAGTACTTC. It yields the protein CASGREATSYEQYF.